What follows is one T cell receptor beta chain and its context. The antigen remains undetermined. The CDR3 covers 13 residues. Germline lookup yields CDR1 LGHNT and CDR2 FRNRAP. Trimming pared 0 bases from V and 10 bases from J, leaving 12 bases between. This specimen belongs to a study of cytomegalovirus exposure and HLA in healthy donors. The study's findings and limits: In a later analysis, fewer than 20,000 TCR beta sequences were associated with HLA alleles at 0.05 false discovery rate. Later analysis placed DRB1 highest and HLA-C lowest in TCR association rates, which differed by HLA locus. Beyond CMV serostatus, there was no information to go on about immune exposure. TCR beta chain V- and J-gene trimming was linked, in a later analysis, to a missense variant in DCLRE1C.

PCR employed 60 Vbeta and 13 Jbeta primers. Clones were read by immunoSEQ multiplex PCR, and TCRdb kept only the in-frame ones, dropping some. The sample shows about 200,000 clones, around 80% of them seen only once. This chain links TRBV12-5 with TRBJ1-1; no reliable D call. The sample comprised PBMCs. This TCR was sampled from a man aged 18 to 29 in good health and CMV-seronegative. The CDR3 bases are TGTGCTAGTGGTTTGGTGACCCCCGAGGGAGCTTTCTTT. It is translated as CASGLVTPEGAFF.